The clone carrying this TCR beta chain has at least ten counts. The CDR3 loop spans 13 amino acids. Germline assignment: CDR1 KGHDR and CDR2 SFDVKD. Trimming cost V 5 bases and J 5 bases, with 9 bases left between them. The sample belongs to a study of identical twins. TCRdb reprocessed the 5' RACE reads with MiXCR, giving one entry per CDR3 protein. Of 550,000 to 800,000 distinct CDR3 sequences in the sample, less than 9% were seen once. In addition, the sample was reused for a study of yellow fever vaccine responses in identical twins.

This chain uses TRBV24-1 with TRBJ2-1, with D perhaps given as TRBD1 or TRBD2 (5 bases each). Sequencing was carried out using PBMCs. The receptor's source is a young woman in good health. CDR3 loop: CATSVGGNNEQFF. The CDR3 DNA is TGTGCCACCAGTGTTGGGGGAAACAATGAGCAGTTCTTC.